This entry lists 28 T cell receptor beta chains sequenced from one sample in a study of blood T cell repertoires in COVID-19. Repertoires were generated with immunoSEQ multiplex PCR, while TCRdb's copy carries only in-frame clones and drops some. This sample yields fewer than 300,000 clones, of which nearly 85% are seen a single time; 8.6% belongs to the top ten. Sequenced sample: peripheral blood. The receptor source for this set is a human donor in a cohort sampled during active COVID-19.

The V and J genes are TRBV4-3 and TRBJ2-5, with a possible D match to TRBD1 (6 bases). CDR3 size: 15 residues. Trimming removed 2 bases at V and 0 bases at J, with 10 bases between. Looked up from germline, CDR1 is LGHNA and CDR2 is YSLEER. This CDR3 reads CASSQQGMYQETQYF. CDR3 in DNA: TGCGCCAGCAGCCAACAGGGGATGTACCAAGAGACCCAGTACTTC.

J is TRBJ2-6 and V is TRBV6-6; D not certain. Germline CDR1 reads MNHNY; CDR2 reads SVGAGI (reference sequence). The CDR3 is 14 amino acids. V was pared by 11 bases and J by 1 base, with 12 bases between. The CDR3 loop reads CASQEASGANVLTF. In nucleotides, the CDR3 is TGTGCCTCCCAAGAGGCTTCTGGGGCCAACGTCCTGACTTTC.

J is TRBJ1-5 and V is TRBV6-6; D might be TRBD1 (5 bases). V was shortened by 7 bases and J by 2 bases, with 15 bases between the two germline ends. CDR1 and CDR2 from the germline V gene are MNHNY and SVGAGI (reference sequence). The CDR3 extends over 15 amino acids. In DNA, the CDR3 is TGTGCCAGCACCCTGACTACGGGGGGCAATCAGCCCCAGCATTTT. Its translation is CASTLTTGGNQPQHF.

The V gene is TRBV5-1, the J gene TRBJ1-1, with TRBD1 matching 7 bases. The trim removed 0 bases at V and 1 base at J, leaving 6 bases unmatched. The CDR3 has 16 amino acids. Germline CDR1 reads SGHRS; CDR2 reads YFSETQ. The CDR3 protein is CASSLEGRQGNTEAFF. CDR3 coding DNA: TGCGCCAGCAGCTTGGAGGGCAGACAGGGGAACACTGAAGCTTTCTTT.

This clone was observed once. The rearrangement links TRBV19 to TRBJ2-3, with 8 bases that match TRBD2. The CDR3 sequence is 17 residues long. CDR1 and CDR2 from the germline V gene are LNHDA and SQIVND (reference sequence). J was trimmed by 6 bases and V by 3 bases; bases with no gene match: 14. This CDR3 is CASSMSGAGLGWDTQYF. The CDR3 nucleotides are TGTGCCAGTAGTATGAGCGGTGCGGGACTAGGGTGGGATACGCAGTATTTT.

The chain combines TRBV4-2 with TRBJ2-7, with TRBD2 identical over 10 bases. The germline V gene has CDR1 LGHNA and CDR2 YNFKEQ. The CDR3 has 15 amino acids. J lost 3 bases, V lost 0 bases, and 2 bases had no gene match. CDR3 coding DNA: TGTGCCAGCAGCCAAGAAGCGGGGGGGGACTACGAGCAGTACTTC. Encoded protein: CASSQEAGGDYEQYF.

This clone was counted only a few times. The J gene is TRBJ1-1, the V gene TRBV28; D not certain. V was clipped by 0 bases and J by 11 bases, with 7 bases between them. Germline V gives CDR1 MDHEN, CDR2 SYDVKM. CDR3 length equals 11 residues. CDR3 sequence: CASSLWGPAFF. CDR3 nucleotide sequence: TGTGCCAGCAGTTTATGGGGCCCGGCTTTCTTT.

The J gene is TRBJ2-3, the V gene TRBV4-1, with 10 bases identical to TRBD2. This CDR3 spans 20 amino acids. J gave up 5 bases and V 0 bases, and 17 bases lay outside the gene matches. CDR1 is MGHRA, CDR2 YSYEKL, per germline. The CDR3 DNA sequence: TGCGCCAGCAGCCAAGATGGCTCGCCTAGCGGGAGTCGTCGACGAGATACGCAGTATTTT. Translation: CASSQDGSPSGSRRRDTQYF.

V is TRBV11-3 and J is TRBJ2-1, with 7 positions matching TRBD1. J lost 3 bases, V lost 5 bases, and 1 base had no gene match. Germline CDR1 is SGHNT and CDR2 is YENEEA. This CDR3 is 13 amino acids long. CDR3 nucleotide sequence: TGTGCCAGCAGCCAGGGGGTCTACAATGAGCAGTTCTTC. Translation: CASSQGVYNEQFF.

The rearrangement uses TRBV10-3 and TRBJ2-7; tentative D call: TRBD1 (6 bases). The CDR3 loop spans 13 amino acids. V lost 4 bases to trimming and J lost 2 bases, with 9 bases between them. Per germline, CDR1 ENHRY and CDR2 SYGVKD. The chain's CDR3 is CAISAPGAYEQYF. In DNA form, the CDR3 reads TGTGCCATCAGTGCTCCAGGGGCCTACGAGCAGTACTTC.

The genes are TRBV7-2 and TRBJ2-7, with D possibly being TRBD1 (6 bases). Germline CDR1 is SGHTA and CDR2 is FQGNSA. V dropped 4 bases and J dropped 3 bases, with 22 bases sitting between them. This CDR3 spans 17 amino acids. CDR3 in DNA: TGTGCCAGCAGCTACAACAGGGTTAACACCCCCCTCTACGAGCAGTACTTC. This codes for CASSYNRVNTPLYEQYF.

The rearrangement uses TRBV6-5 and TRBJ2-3; TRBD2 matches 10 bases. Germline V gene data show CDR1 as MNHEY and CDR2 as SVGAGI. After removal of 8 bases from V and 0 bases from J, the junction contained 5 bases not matched to a gene. The CDR3 length is 15 residues. Here the CDR3 DNA reads TGTGCCAGCGGAGTAGCGGGGGGAAGCACAGATACGCAGTATTTT. It translates to CASGVAGGSTDTQYF.

The rearrangement uses TRBV11-2 and TRBJ2-2; D ambiguous. CDR1 is SGHAT, CDR2 FQNNGV, per germline. Trimming shortened V by 3 bases and J by 7 bases, and 9 bases separated the two germline ends. CDR3 length equals 13 residues. The CDR3 reads CASSFTQIGELFF. CDR3 DNA: TGTGCCAGCAGCTTTACGCAGATCGGGGAGCTGTTTTTT.

The chain combines TRBV5-1 with TRBJ1-3, with TRBD1 as a possible D gene (6 bases). This CDR3 comprises 17 residues. Germline loops: CDR1 SGHRS, CDR2 YFSETQ. Trimming left V 4 bases short and J 0 bases short, with 17 bases between. CDR3 in DNA: TGCGCCAGCAGCGAGAGTCAGGGGTCCTTCTCTGGAAACACCATATATTTT. This translates into CASSESQGSFSGNTIYF.

The J gene is TRBJ2-5, the V gene TRBV5-4; D is possibly TRBD2 (6 bases). Germline CDR1 and CDR2: SGHNT and YYREEE (reference sequence). V dropped 2 bases and J dropped 1 base, with 12 bases sitting between them. There are 15 residues in the CDR3. The DNA for the CDR3 is TGTGCCAGCAGCTTTCGAGGGAGGCTCCAAGAGACCCAGTACTTC. This codes for CASSFRGRLQETQYF.

The J gene is TRBJ1-1, the V gene TRBV7-9; unclear D gene. Germline V lookup: CDR1 SEHNR, CDR2 FQNEAQ (reference sequence). The CDR3 loop spans 14 amino acids. V was cut by 3 bases and J by 8 bases, with 16 bases left in between. In DNA, the CDR3 is TGTGCCAGCAGCTTGCCCTACAGAGCCCCCGAAGCTTTCTTT. This codes for CASSLPYRAPEAFF.

The rearrangement links TRBV11-2 to TRBJ2-3, with 8 nucleotides matching TRBD2. The CDR3 loop spans 13 amino acids. With V trimmed by 1 base and J by 10 bases, 4 bases remained unmatched. Looked up from germline, CDR1 is SGHAT and CDR2 is FQNNGV. The CDR3 sequence: CASSLGGGIAQYF. The CDR3 nucleotides are TGTGCCAGCAGCTTAGGCGGGGGGATCGCGCAGTATTTT. Full variable domain (rest looked up from reference TRBV11-2 and TRBJ2-3): EAGVAQSPRYKIIEKRQSVAFWCNPISGHATLYWYQQILGQGPKLLIQFQNNGVVDDSQLPKDRFSAERLKGVDSTLKIQPAKLEDSAVYLCASSLGGGIAQYFGPGTRLTVL.

The chain carries TRBV7-8 and TRBJ2-1, with D possibly being TRBD1 (5 bases). The CDR3 is 13 residues long. V was cut by 3 bases and J by 12 bases, with 15 bases left in between. In germline, CDR1 is SGHVS, CDR2 FQNEAQ. This chain's CDR3 is CASSLQGRVRQFF. The CDR3 bases are TGTGCCAGCAGCTTGCAGGGTAGGGTTCGGCAGTTCTTC.

V and J are TRBV2 and TRBJ2-7, with TRBD1 as a possible D gene (6 bases). V was shortened by 6 bases and J by 0 bases, with 18 bases between the two germline ends. Germline V lookup: CDR1 SNHLY, CDR2 FYNNEI. The CDR3 extends over 16 amino acids. DNA for the CDR3: TGTGCCAGCAGCGATGCGGACAGACGAACCTCCTACGAGCAGTACTTC. Translating gives CASSDADRRTSYEQYF.

Note on this clone: This CDR3 is also generated by other DNA sequences in the sample. The genes are TRBV6-5 and TRBJ2-5; 12 nucleotides line up with TRBD1. The CDR3 runs to 15 residues. Trimming cost V 6 bases and J 5 bases; bases outside gene matches: 7. Germline assignment: CDR1 MNHEY and CDR2 SVGAGI. CDR3 sequence (DNA): TGTGCCAGCAGCCGGGACAGGGGGCACTTGGAGACCCAGTACTTC. It encodes CASSRDRGHLETQYF.

The chain is built from TRBV4-2 and TRBJ2-3; TRBD2 matches at 11 bases. Per the germline V gene, CDR1 is LGHNA and CDR2 is YNFKEQ. Trimming cost V 4 bases and J 1 base; bases outside gene matches: 4. This CDR3 spans 16 amino acids. Here the CDR3 reads CASSPLAGAGTDTQYF. For the CDR3, the DNA is TGTGCCAGCAGCCCACTAGCGGGGGCTGGCACAGATACGCAGTATTTT.

This clone was observed a few times. V is TRBV5-6 and J is TRBJ1-5; 9 bases are shared with TRBD1. Germline values: CDR1 SGHDT, CDR2 YYEEEE. This CDR3 spans 15 amino acids. J lost 3 bases, V lost 4 bases, and 5 bases had no gene match. The CDR3: CASSMGQGSNQPQHF. The CDR3 bases are TGTGCCAGCAGCATGGGACAGGGCTCCAATCAGCCCCAGCATTTT.

The gene calls are TRBV5-1 and TRBJ1-2; 8 nucleotides agree with TRBD1. Germline CDR1 is SGHRS and CDR2 is YFSETQ. The junction had 15 bases not matched to a gene; V was cut back by 3 bases and J by 8 bases. The CDR3 spans 16 residues. The CDR3 nucleotides read TGCGCCAGCAGCTCCGCCTTTGAGACAGGGGTGCGCGGCTACACCTTC. Translation: CASSSAFETGVRGYTF.

This chain links TRBV5-1 with TRBJ2-7; 7 bases fit TRBD1. Looked up from germline, CDR1 is SGHRS and CDR2 is YFSETQ. V trimming: 0 bases; J trimming: 2 bases; junction bases outside the gene matches: 8. The CDR3 has 16 residues. The CDR3 protein is CASSLVGTVPAYEQYF. CDR3 nucleotides: TGCGCCAGCAGCTTGGTGGGGACAGTCCCGGCCTACGAGCAGTACTTC. Combining the CDR3 with reference TRBV5-1 and TRBJ2-7 gives the whole variable domain KAGVTQTPRYLIKTRGQQVTLSCSPISGHRSVSWYQQTPGQGLQFLFEYFSETQRNKGNFPGRFSGRQFSNSRSEMNVSTLELGDSALYLCASSLVGTVPAYEQYFGPGTRLTVT.

The chain joins TRBV24-1 to TRBJ1-1; D unresolved. Germline V gene lookup returns CDR1 KGHDR and CDR2 SFDVKD. The V and J ends lost 10 bases and 4 bases respectively, with 12 bases between them. This CDR3 has 12 residues. CDR3: CATSGRGTEAFF. Written as DNA, the CDR3 is TGTGCCACTTCCGGCCGGGGCACTGAAGCTTTCTTT.

V usage is TRBV9 and J usage is TRBJ1-2; 8 nucleotides line up with TRBD1. The CDR3 spans 14 residues. V lost 0 bases, J lost 3 bases, and 1 base stayed unmatched. Germline lookup yields CDR1 SGDLS and CDR2 YYNGEE. The CDR3 reads CASSVAGQDYGYTF. As DNA, the CDR3 is TGTGCCAGCAGCGTAGCGGGACAGGACTATGGCTACACCTTC.

The V call is TRBV3-1 (or the pseudogene TRBV3-2), the J call TRBJ1-2; D not resolved. Trimming cost V 0 bases and J 5 bases, with 7 bases left between them. Germline values: CDR1 LGHDT, CDR2 YNNKEL (reference sequence). The CDR3 is 13 residues long. In DNA form, the CDR3 reads TGTGCCAGCAGCCAAGATGAAACTTATGGCTACACCTTC. Translated, it gives CASSQDETYGYTF.

V gene TRBV5-1 combines with J gene TRBJ1-2; 9 nucleotides align to TRBD1. The CDR3 is made up of 15 amino acids. Trimming removed 0 bases from V and 6 bases from J; junction bases left unmatched: 6. CDR1 is SGHRS, CDR2 YFSETQ, per germline. The CDR3 sequence: CASSLGQGVRDGYTF. The CDR3, as DNA: TGCGCCAGCAGCTTGGGACAGGGGGTTAGGGATGGCTACACCTTC.